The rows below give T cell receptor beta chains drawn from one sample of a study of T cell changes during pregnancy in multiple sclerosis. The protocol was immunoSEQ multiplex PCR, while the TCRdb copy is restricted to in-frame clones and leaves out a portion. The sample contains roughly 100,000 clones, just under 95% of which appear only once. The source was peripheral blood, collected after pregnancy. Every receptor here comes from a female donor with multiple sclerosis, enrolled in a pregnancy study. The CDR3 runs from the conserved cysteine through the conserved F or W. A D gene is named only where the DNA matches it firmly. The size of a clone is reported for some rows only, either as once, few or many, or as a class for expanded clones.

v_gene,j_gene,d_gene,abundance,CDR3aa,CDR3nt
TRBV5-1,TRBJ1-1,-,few,CASSSGRGTEAFF,TGCGCCAGCAGCTCTGGCCGGGGCACTGAAGCTTTCTTT
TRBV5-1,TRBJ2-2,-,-,CASNEGGGATGELFF,TGCGCCAGCAACGAAGGAGGGGGCGCAACCGGGGAGCTGTTTTTT
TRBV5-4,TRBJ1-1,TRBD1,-,CASSRGSQGGNTEAFF,TGTGCCAGCAGCCGGGGCTCACAGGGGGGAAACACTGAAGCTTTCTTT
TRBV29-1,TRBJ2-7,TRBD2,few,CSVRTSGIYEQYF,TGCAGCGTTAGGACTAGCGGGATATACGAGCAGTACTTC
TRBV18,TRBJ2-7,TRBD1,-,CASSPEDRYEQYF,TGTGCCAGCTCACCAGAGGACAGGTACGAGCAGTACTTC
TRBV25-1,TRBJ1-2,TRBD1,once,CASRSTGTGGLGYTF,TGTGCCAGCAGGAGCACCGGGACAGGGGGATTAGGCTACACCTTC
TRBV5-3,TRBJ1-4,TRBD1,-,CARSLEDENRDRRGEKLFF,TGTGCCAGAAGCTTAGAAGACGAGAACCGGGACAGGAGGGGTGAAAAACTGTTTTTT
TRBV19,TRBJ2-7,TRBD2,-,CASSIAGGSSYEQYF,TGTGCCAGTAGTATAGCGGGGGGGAGCTCCTACGAGCAGTACTTC
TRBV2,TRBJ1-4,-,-,CASSEASATNEKLFF,TGTGCCAGCAGTGAAGCGTCAGCAACTAATGAAAAACTGTTTTTT
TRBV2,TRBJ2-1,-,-,CASSTDGSRNEQFF,TGTGCCAGCAGTACCGACGGGAGCCGCAATGAGCAGTTCTTC
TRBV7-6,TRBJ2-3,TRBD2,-,CASRASGGAADTQYF,TGTGCCAGCAGGGCTAGCGGGGGGGCCGCAGATACGCAGTATTTT
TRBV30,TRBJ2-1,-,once,CAWSVPPDNEQFF,TGTGCCTGGAGTGTACCCCCAGATAATGAGCAGTTCTTC
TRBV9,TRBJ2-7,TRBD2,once,CASSPVGGRIHEQYF,TGTGCCAGCAGCCCAGTGGGCGGGAGAATCCACGAGCAGTACTTC
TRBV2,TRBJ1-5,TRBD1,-,CASTTGLNQPQHF,TGTGCCAGCACGACAGGGCTAAATCAGCCCCAGCATTTT
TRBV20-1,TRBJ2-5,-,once,CSAVTRETQYF,TGCAGTGCTGTTACTAGAGAGACCCAGTACTTC
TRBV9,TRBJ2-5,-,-,CASSVALAETQYF,TGTGCCAGCAGCGTAGCTTTAGCGGAGACCCAGTACTTC
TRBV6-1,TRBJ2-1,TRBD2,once,CASSERGSGTPTNEQFF,TGTGCCAGCAGTGAACGGGGTAGCGGGACCCCTACCAATGAGCAGTTCTTC
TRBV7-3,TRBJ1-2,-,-,CASSPTPGSGYTF,TGTGCCAGCAGCCCAACCCCAGGGTCTGGCTACACCTTC
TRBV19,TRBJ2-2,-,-,CASSPLPLGAANTGELFF,TGTGCCAGTAGTCCCCTCCCCTTAGGCGCGGCGAACACCGGGGAGCTGTTTTTT
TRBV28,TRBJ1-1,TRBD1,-,CASSFSQGGNTEAFF,TGTGCCAGCAGTTTTTCCCAGGGGGGGAACACTGAAGCTTTCTTT
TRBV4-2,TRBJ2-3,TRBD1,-,CASSQDGGQGPDTQYF,TGTGCCAGCAGCCAAGATGGGGGACAGGGGCCAGATACGCAGTATTTT
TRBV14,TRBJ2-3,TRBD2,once,CASSPGLAGGSTDTQYF,TGTGCCAGCAGCCCCGGACTAGCGGGGGGTAGCACAGATACGCAGTATTTT
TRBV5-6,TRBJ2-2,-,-,CASSLVRTETGELFF,TGTGCCAGCAGCTTGGTACGAACGGAGACCGGGGAGCTGTTTTTT
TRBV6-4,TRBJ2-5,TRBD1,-,CASSERGGETQYF,TGTGCCAGCAGTGAGAGAGGGGGCGAGACCCAGTACTTC
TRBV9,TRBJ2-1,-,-,CASSVEPARVGNEQFF,TGTGCCAGCAGCGTAGAACCCGCCAGGGTTGGCAATGAGCAGTTCTTC
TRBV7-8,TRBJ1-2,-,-,CASSLVATDYGYTF,TGTGCCAGCAGCTTAGTGGCTACAGACTATGGCTACACCTTC
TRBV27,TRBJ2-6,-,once,CASSFQPRVSGANVLTF,TGTGCCAGCAGTTTCCAACCCAGGGTCTCTGGGGCCAACGTCCTGACTTTC
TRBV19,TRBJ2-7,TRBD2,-,CASSSTSGRELYEQYF,TGTGCCAGTAGTTCTACTAGCGGGAGGGAGCTGTACGAGCAGTACTTC
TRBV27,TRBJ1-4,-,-,CASSLSGGSNEKLFF,TGTGCCAGCAGTTTATCGGGGGGGAGTAATGAAAAACTGTTTTTT
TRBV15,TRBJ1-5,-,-,CATSSLTPNQPQHF,TGTGCCACCAGCAGTCTTACACCGAATCAGCCCCAGCATTTT
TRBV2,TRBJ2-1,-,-,CASRATRGAYNEQFF,TGTGCCAGCAGAGCAACTCGGGGGGCTTACAATGAGCAGTTCTTC
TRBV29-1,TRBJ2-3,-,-,CSVESLFSGSGTDTQYF,TGCAGCGTTGAATCCTTATTTTCGGGGTCTGGCACAGATACGCAGTATTTT
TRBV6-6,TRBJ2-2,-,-,CASNVNLNTGELFF,TGTGCCAGCAATGTTAACTTGAACACCGGGGAGCTGTTTTTT
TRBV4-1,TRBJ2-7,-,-,CASSQEGGRSKWQYF,TGCGCCAGCAGCCAAGAAGGGGGACGGAGTAAGTGGCAGTACTTC
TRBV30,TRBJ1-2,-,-,CAWSPFPSGTLQGYTF,TGTGCCTGGAGTCCCTTCCCCTCTGGGACACTTCAGGGCTACACCTTC
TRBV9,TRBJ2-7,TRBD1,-,CASSPGQRLLSYEQYF,TGTGCCAGCAGCCCGGGACAGCGACTCCTATCCTACGAGCAGTACTTC
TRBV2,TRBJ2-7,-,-,CASSETSSYEQYF,TGTGCCAGCAGTGAAACCAGCTCCTACGAGCAGTACTTC
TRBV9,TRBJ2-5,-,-,CASSVDGEETQYF,TGTGCCAGCAGCGTGGACGGGGAAGAGACCCAGTACTTC
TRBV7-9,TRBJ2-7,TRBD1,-,CASSSLGQGGEQYF,TGTGCCAGCAGCTCCCTAGGACAGGGAGGCGAGCAGTACTTC
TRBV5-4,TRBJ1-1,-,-,CAAGRGVDTEAFF,TGTGCCGCGGGGAGGGGAGTAGACACTGAAGCTTTCTTT
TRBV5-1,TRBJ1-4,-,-,CASSVTATNEKLFF,TGCGCCAGCAGCGTGACAGCAACTAATGAAAAACTGTTTTTT